The sample holds a few counts of the clone carrying this T cell receptor beta chain. Its specificity is not known. In donors with ophthalmopathy, activity was moderate-to-severe, with CAS ≥3, NOSPECS ≥4 and duration under 3 months. The PBMCs had their origin in more than 9.5 ml of fresh peripheral blood. Amplified TCR beta CDR3 regions were obtained using RNA transcripts as template. HTBI primers were used in a first-round RT-PCR, which preceded a second-round multiplex PCR. TCRdb reprocessed the multiplex PCR reads via MiXCR and lists one record per CDR3 protein. The sample lists hundreds of thousands of distinct CDR3 sequences; under 25% were seen once. The J segment lost 2 bases and the V segment lost 2 bases, leaving 2 bases of the junction unmatched. Germline loops: CDR1 MNHEY, CDR2 SMNVEV (reference sequence). This CDR3 is 16 amino acids long. This record comes from a study of Graves' ophthalmopathy and Graves' hyperthyroidism. The study's findings and limits: With about 88% sensitivity and roughly 76% specificity, a 13-signature model separated ophthalmopathy from stable hyperthyroidism. Forecasting of ophthalmopathy progression by the model achieved less than 71% sensitivity and about 77% specificity.

V gene TRBV27 combines with J gene TRBJ2-5, with 13 positions matching TRBD2. Sequencing was performed on peripheral blood. The receptor's source is a woman in her forties or fifties with Graves' ophthalmopathy. The CDR3 sequence is CASSLTTSGRQETQYF. In DNA, the CDR3 is TGTGCCAGCAGTTTAACGACTAGCGGGAGGCAAGAGACCCAGTACTTC.